This T cell receptor beta chain originates from a study of blood T cell repertoires in COVID-19. Across the study: Acute-phase and convalescent COVID-19 samples originated in the United States, Italy and Spain. T cells, B-cell-depleted T cells, or PBMCs supplied cDNA or gDNA.

The germline CDR1 and CDR2 sequences are ENHRY and SYGVKD. Trimming took off 0 bases at V and 9 bases at J, with 3 bases between the two ends. This CDR3 has 11 residues. In the original analysis: Amplification from reference gene primers served as the basis for estimated nucleated cell counts. This table comes from immunoSEQ multiplex PCR, and its TCRdb copy is limited to in-frame clones, with some not included. The DNA gave D and trimming, while V, J and clone size come from that table. The sample has some 230,000 clones, about 80% seen once; the top ten hold 3% to 3.5%. This clone was recorded only once.

The specimen sequenced was peripheral blood. The V and J genes are TRBV10-3 and TRBJ2-4, with D hard to call. This receptor was obtained from a woman aged 25 to 39 who had recovered from COVID-19. Written as DNA, the CDR3 is TGTGCCATCAGTGAGTCGCGCATTCAGTACTTC. Its protein product is CAISESRIQYF.